The clone carrying this T cell receptor (beta chain) was counted only a few times. What it recognizes is unknown. Unique-molecular-identifier-tagged TCR beta cDNA libraries were used. In TCRdb, the PCR reads were re-called with MiXCR into one record per CDR3 protein. The sample lists hundreds of thousands of distinct CDR3 sequences; roughly 50% were seen once. Germline V gene sequence: CDR1 DFQATT, CDR2 SNEGSKA (reference sequence). Trimming took 3 bases from V and 7 from J; bases not matched to a gene: 7. This CDR3 has 13 residues. This sample was included in a study of post-analysis software for immune sequencing data. Overall study findings and caveats: Elevated frequency relative to controls characterized roughly 5 TRBV segments in patients, TRBV5-6, TRBV5-1 and TRBV20-1 among them.

J is TRBJ1-2 and V is TRBV20-1, with 8 bases that match TRBD1. The specimen sequenced was blood. The receptor's source is a girl between 10 and 17 years old with multiple sclerosis. The CDR3 DNA follows: TGCAGTGCTAGCGGACAGGGCCGAGGTGGCTACACCTTC. This codes for CSASGQGRGGYTF.